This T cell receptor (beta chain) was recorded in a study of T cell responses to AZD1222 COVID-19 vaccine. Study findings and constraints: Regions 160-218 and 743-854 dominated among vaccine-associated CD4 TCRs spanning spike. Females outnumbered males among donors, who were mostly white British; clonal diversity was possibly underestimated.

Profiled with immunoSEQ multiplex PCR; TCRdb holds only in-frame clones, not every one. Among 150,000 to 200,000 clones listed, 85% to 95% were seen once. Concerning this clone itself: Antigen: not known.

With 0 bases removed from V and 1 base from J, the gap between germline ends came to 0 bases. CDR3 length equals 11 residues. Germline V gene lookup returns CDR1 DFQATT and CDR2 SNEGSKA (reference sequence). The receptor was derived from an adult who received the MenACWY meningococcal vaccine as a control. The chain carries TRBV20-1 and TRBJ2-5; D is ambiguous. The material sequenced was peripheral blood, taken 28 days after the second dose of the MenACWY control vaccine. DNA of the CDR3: TGCAGTGCTAGAGACCAAGAGACCCAGTACTTC. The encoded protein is CSARDQETQYF.